This TCR beta chain was documented in a study of T cell responses to AZD1222 COVID-19 vaccine (TCRdb year 2021). Notes on the research overall: A total of roughly 240 trial participants underwent TCR sequencing, of whom some 210 received two doses of AZD1222 and 26 received two doses of the MenACWY control vaccine. Trial participants were enrolled by age into subgroups of 18-55, 56-69 and 70-plus years, and 148, 28 and 57 TCR-sequenced participants, respectively, were included in these subgroups.

The sample's time point label is to be understood as: about 28 days (+/-7) after the second vaccine dose. AZD1222 recipients with second doses at about 4 weeks or about 12 weeks were pooled, because spike-specific TCR depth and breadth did not differ between schedules. Samples from vaccinated people were obtained from the UK trials COV001 and COV002, which included a single-blind randomized controlled phase 2/3 trial of AZD1222 (ChAdOx1 nCoV-19) in healthy adults. For TCRbeta chain sequencing, PBMC samples were collected from trial participants at day 0 and at day 28 after the second dose. Of note for this clone: Its antigen has not been determined. No base quality values were provided; no much bigger clone lies one nucleotide off.

Beyond this particular receptor, the publication reports: Nearly half of unique spike-specific TCRs reportedly recognized epitopes outside regions mutated in the B.1.351 and B.1.1.7 variants. Vaccine-associated CD4 TCRs spanned the whole spike protein, with dominant responses in regions 160-218 and 743-854. Participants were mostly white British, with more females than males. The authors suggested clonal diversity may have been underestimated. Conclusions about previously exposed vaccinees are limited because only five to seven AZD1222 recipients were SARS-CoV-2 seropositive at baseline. The 56-69-year group was small, and its depth increase did not reach significance, likely because of low power. A significant rise in spike-specific TCR breadth and depth was observed after two AZD1222 doses relative to day 0 and relative to MenACWY recipients. Because no day 14 peak-response samples were available, the repertoires could be characterized only after the peak T cell response.

The CDR3 regions of human TCRbeta chains were analyzed by immunosequencing. As for the original processing: Repertoire TCRs were matched against a reference library of SARS-CoV-2-specific TCRs generated with the MIRA antigen-specificity platform. Breadth meant the fraction of unique TCRs that were SARS-CoV-2-associated, whereas depth meant the fraction of total T cells that were SARS-CoV-2-associated. Each spike-specific TCR was assigned to its reactive spike region and to a CD4 or CD8 class using the MIRA data. Log10-transformed breadth and depth values were compared by one-way ANOVA with Sidak's multiple comparisons tests. TCRdb took over this immuneACCESS table, retaining in-frame rearrangements with V and J assigned. Such tables are incomplete; in checked studies, under half of the missing clones stem from an unresolved V gene, and the remainder is unexplained. V and J calls and clone size are copied from that table; D and trimming were computed from the DNA. This sample lists fewer than 110,000 clones; 87% were detected once. The top ten constitute approximately 4.8% of the sample.

From its cysteine to its phenylalanine, the CDR3 spans 16 amino acids. Only the CDR3 region is kept as DNA, spanning 48 bases read in frame from base 1. V is pruned by 5 bases and J by 2 bases, leaving 6 bases of the junction without a gene match. CDR1 MNHEY and CDR2 SVGEGT were looked up in the germline V gene. Sequenced here: peripheral blood, sampled 28 days after the second AZD1222 dose. The receptor was derived from an adult who received the AZD1222 COVID-19 vaccine. The V and J segments used are TRBV6-2 or TRBV6-3 and TRBJ2-3; 11 central nucleotides agree with TRBD2. The CDR3 loop reads CASSRASGGTTDTQYF. The nucleotide sequence reads TGTGCCAGCAGTCGAGCTAGCGGGGGGACCACAGATACGCAGTATTTT.